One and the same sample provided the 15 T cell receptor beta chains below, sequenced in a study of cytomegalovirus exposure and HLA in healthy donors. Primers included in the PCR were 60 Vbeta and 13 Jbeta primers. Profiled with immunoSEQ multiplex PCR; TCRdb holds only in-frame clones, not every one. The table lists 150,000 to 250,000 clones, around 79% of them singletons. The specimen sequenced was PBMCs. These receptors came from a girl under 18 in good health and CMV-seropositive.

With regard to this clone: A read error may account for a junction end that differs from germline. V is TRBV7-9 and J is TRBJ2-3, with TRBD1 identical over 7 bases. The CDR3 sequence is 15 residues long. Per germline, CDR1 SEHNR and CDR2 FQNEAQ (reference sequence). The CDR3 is CSSSLVRTGYDTQYF. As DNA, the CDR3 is TGTTCCAGCAGCTTAGTTCGGACAGGCTACGATACGCAGTATTTT.

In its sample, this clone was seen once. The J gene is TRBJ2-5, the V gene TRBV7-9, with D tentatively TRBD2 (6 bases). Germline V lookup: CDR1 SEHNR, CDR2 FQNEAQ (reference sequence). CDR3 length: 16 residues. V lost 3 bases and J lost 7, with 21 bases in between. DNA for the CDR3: TGTGCCAGCAGCTTCGAGTACGGCGGGGTCCCCGGGACCCAGTACTTC. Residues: CASSFEYGGVPGTQYF.

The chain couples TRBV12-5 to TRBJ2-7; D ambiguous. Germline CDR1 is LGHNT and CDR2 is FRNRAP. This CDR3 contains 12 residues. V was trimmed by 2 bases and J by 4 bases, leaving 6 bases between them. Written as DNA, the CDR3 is TGTGCTAGTGGTTTGAACAGATACGAGCAGTACTTC. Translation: CASGLNRYEQYF.

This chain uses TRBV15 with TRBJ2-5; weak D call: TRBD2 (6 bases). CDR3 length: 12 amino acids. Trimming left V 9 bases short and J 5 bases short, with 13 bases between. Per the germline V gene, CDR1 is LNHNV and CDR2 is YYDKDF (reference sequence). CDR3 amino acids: CATSGGRETQYF. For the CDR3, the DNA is TGTGCCACTAGCGGCGGGCGGGAGACCCAGTACTTC.

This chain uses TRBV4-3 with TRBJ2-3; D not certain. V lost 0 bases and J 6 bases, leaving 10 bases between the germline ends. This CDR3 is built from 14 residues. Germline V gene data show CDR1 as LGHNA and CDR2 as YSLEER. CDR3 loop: CASSQDLADDTQYF. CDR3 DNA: TGCGCCAGCAGCCAAGATTTGGCCGATGATACGCAGTATTTT.

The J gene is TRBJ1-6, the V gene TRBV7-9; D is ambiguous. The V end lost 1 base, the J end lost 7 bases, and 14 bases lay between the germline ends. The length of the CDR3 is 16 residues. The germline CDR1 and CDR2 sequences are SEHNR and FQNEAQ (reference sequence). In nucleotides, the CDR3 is TGTGCCAGCAGCTTAGGTGAGGGTGGAAAGAATTCACCCCTCCACTTT. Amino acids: CASSLGEGGKNSPLHF.

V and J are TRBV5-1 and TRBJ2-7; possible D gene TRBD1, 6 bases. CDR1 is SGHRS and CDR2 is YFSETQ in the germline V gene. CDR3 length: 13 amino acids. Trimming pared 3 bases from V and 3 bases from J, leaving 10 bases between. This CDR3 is CASSYRQDYEQYF. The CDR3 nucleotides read TGCGCCAGCAGCTACCGACAGGACTACGAGCAGTACTTC.

Written as DNA, the CDR3 is TGTGCCAGTAGTATATGGCAGGCTCATAGCAATCAGCCCCAGCATTTT. Translating it yields CASSIWQAHSNQPQHF. This chain uses TRBV19 with TRBJ1-5; D not certain. Germline CDR1 LNHDA, CDR2 SQIVND (reference sequence). V was trimmed by 2 bases and J by 0 bases, leaving 11 bases between them. The CDR3 sequence is 16 residues long.

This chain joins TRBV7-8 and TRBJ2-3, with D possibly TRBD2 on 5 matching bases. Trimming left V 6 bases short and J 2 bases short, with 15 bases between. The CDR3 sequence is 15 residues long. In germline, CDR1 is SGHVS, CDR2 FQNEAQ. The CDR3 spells CASRLGRVVTDTQYF. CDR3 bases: TGTGCCAGCAGACTAGGGAGAGTAGTCACAGATACGCAGTATTTT.

CDR3 residues: CASSYSRRGGRTDTQYF. The DNA for the CDR3 is TGTGCCAGCAGTTACTCTCGGCGGGGGGGCCGCACAGATACGCAGTATTTT. This chain uses TRBV6-7 with TRBJ2-3; 9 bases are a match to TRBD2. TRBV6-7 is identified as an open reading frame with a role that is uncertain. The junction had 5 bases not matched to a gene; V was cut back by 0 bases and J by 1 base. The CDR3 sequence is 17 residues long.

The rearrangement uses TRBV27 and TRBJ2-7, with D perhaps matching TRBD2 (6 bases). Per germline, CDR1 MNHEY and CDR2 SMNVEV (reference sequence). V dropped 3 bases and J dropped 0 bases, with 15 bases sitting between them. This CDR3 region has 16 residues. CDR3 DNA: TGTGCCAGCAGTTTCGTCTCGGGACTCAGCTCCTACGAGCAGTACTTC. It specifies CASSFVSGLSSYEQYF.

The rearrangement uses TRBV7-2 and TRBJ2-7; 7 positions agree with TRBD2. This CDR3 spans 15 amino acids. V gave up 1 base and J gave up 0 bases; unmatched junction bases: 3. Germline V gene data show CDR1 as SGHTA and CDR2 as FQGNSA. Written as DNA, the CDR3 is TGTGCCAGCAGCTTAGAAGCGGGGCCCTCCTACGAGCAGTACTTC. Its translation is CASSLEAGPSYEQYF.

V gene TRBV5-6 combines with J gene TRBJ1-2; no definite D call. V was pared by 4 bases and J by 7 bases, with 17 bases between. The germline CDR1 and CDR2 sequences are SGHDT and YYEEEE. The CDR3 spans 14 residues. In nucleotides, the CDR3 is TGTGCCAGCAGCCTAGCGGACGGTTTGGGTGGCTACACCTTC. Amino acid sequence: CASSLADGLGGYTF. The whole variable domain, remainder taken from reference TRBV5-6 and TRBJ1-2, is DAGVTQSPTHLIKTRGQQVTLRCSPKSGHDTVSWYQQALGQGPQFIFQYYEEEERQRGNFPDRFSGHQFPNYSSELNVNALLLGDSALYLCASSLADGLGGYTFGSGTRLTVV.

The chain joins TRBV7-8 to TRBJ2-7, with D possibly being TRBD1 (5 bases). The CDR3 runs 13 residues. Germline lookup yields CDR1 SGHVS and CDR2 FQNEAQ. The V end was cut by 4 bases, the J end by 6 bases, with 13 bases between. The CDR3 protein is CASSYSQGTEQYF. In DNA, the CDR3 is TGTGCCAGCAGCTACAGCCAGGGTACCGAGCAGTACTTC.

This chain's CDR3 is CASSEGTGGSGELFF. The CDR3 coding sequence is TGTGCCAGCAGTGAAGGAACAGGGGGCTCCGGGGAGCTGTTTTTT. V usage is TRBV6-1 and J usage is TRBJ2-2, with 9 bases identical to TRBD1. V lost 1 base to trimming and J lost 6 bases; unmatched junction nucleotides: 3. CDR1 MNHNS and CDR2 SASEGT come from the germline V gene. There are 15 residues in the CDR3.